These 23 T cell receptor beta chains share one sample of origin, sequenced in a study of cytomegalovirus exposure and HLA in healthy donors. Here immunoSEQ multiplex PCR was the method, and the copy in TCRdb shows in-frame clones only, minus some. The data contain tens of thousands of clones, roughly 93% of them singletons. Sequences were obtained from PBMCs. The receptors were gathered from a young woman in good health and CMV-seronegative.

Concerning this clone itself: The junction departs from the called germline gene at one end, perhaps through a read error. The chain's CDR3 is CASSLAPGQGPYVQYF. CDR3 coding DNA: TGCGCCAGCAGCCTCGCTCCGGGACAGGGTCCCTACGTGCAGTACTTC. The chain uses TRBV4-1 and TRBJ2-7; 9 bases map to TRBD1. This CDR3 is 16 amino acids long. Germline V gene data show CDR1 as MGHRA and CDR2 as YSYEKL.

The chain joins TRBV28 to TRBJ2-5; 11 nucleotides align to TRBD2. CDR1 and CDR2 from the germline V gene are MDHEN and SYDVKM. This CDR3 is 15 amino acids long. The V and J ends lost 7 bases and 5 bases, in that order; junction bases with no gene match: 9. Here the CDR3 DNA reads TGTGCCAGCAAGGGTAGCGGGGGGGGGCTGGAGACCCAGTACTTC. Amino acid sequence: CASKGSGGGLETQYF.

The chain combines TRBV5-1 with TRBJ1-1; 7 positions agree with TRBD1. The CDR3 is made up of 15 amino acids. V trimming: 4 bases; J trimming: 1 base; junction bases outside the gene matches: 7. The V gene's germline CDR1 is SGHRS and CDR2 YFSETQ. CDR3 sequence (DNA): TGCGCCAGCAGCCTAACGAGGACAGGGAACACTGAAGCTTTCTTT. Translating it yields CASSLTRTGNTEAFF.

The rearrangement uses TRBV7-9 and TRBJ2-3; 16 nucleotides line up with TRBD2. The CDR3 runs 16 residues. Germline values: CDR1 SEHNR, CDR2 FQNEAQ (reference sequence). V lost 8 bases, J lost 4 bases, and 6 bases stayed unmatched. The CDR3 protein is CASGGTSGRASDTQYF. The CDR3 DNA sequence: TGTGCCAGCGGAGGGACTAGCGGGAGGGCCTCAGATACGCAGTATTTT.

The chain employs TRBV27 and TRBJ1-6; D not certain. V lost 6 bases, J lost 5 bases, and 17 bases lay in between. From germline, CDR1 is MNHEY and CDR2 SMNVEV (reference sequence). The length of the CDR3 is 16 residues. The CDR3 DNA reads TGTGCCAGCAGGCGAACGGGAGGGAGGAATAATTCACCCCTCCACTTT. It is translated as CASRRTGGRNNSPLHF.

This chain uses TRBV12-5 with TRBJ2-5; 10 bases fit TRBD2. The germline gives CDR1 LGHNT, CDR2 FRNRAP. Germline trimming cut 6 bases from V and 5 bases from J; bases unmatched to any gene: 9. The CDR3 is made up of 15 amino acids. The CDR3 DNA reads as TGTGCTAGTGGAGGGTTAGCGGGGGGTCGCGAGACCCAGTACTTC. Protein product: CASGGLAGGRETQYF.

The CDR3, as DNA: TGTGCCAGCAGCTTAGCAGGTGGAACAGGGAGAGGGTACGAGCAGTACTTC. This sequence encodes CASSLAGGTGRGYEQYF. This chain connects TRBV7-2 to TRBJ2-7; D may be TRBD1 (6 bases). CDR1 is SGHTA, CDR2 FQGNSA, per germline. Trimming left V 0 bases short and J 4 bases short, with 19 bases between. There are 17 residues in the CDR3.

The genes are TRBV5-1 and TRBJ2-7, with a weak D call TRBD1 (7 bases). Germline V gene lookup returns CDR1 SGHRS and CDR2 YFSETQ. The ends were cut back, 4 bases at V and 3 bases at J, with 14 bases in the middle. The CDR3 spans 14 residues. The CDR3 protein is CASSVAGQNYEQYF. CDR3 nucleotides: TGCGCCAGCAGCGTGGCGGGACAGAACTACGAGCAGTACTTC.

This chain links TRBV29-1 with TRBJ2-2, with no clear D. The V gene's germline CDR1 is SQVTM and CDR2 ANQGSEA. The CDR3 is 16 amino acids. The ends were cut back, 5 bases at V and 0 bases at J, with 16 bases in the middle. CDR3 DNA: TGCAGCGTTTTGAGGTCGGCTAGGTCGAACACCGGGGAGCTGTTTTTT. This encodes CSVLRSARSNTGELFF.

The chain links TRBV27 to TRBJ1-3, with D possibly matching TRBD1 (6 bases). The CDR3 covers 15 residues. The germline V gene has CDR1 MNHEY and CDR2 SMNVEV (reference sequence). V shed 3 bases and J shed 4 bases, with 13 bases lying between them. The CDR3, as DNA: TGTGCCAGCAGTTTCAGGGGATCACAAGGAAACACCATATATTTT. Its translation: CASSFRGSQGNTIYF.

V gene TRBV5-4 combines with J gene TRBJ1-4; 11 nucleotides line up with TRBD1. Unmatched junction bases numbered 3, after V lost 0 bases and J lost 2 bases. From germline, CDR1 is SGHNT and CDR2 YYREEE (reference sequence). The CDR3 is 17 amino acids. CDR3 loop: CASSLGRTGGTNEKLFF. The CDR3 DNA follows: TGTGCCAGCAGCTTGGGGAGGACAGGGGGCACTAATGAAAAACTGTTTTTT.

The CDR3 here is CASSLDGQGTEAFF. CDR3 DNA: TGTGCCAGCAGCTTAGACGGCCAGGGCACTGAAGCTTTCTTT. The genes are TRBV11-2 and TRBJ1-1, with D perhaps TRBD1 (5 bases). The CDR3 runs to 14 residues. Germline V gene data show CDR1 as SGHAT and CDR2 as FQNNGV. Trimming removed 0 bases from V and 4 bases from J, with 9 bases in between.

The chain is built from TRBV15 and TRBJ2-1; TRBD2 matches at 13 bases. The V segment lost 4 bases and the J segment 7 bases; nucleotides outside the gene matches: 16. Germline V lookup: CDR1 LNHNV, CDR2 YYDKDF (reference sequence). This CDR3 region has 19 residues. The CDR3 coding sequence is TGTGCCACCAGCATTGGACGGACTAGCGGGAGATCTTTGAGAAATGAGCAGTTCTTC. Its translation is CATSIGRTSGRSLRNEQFF.

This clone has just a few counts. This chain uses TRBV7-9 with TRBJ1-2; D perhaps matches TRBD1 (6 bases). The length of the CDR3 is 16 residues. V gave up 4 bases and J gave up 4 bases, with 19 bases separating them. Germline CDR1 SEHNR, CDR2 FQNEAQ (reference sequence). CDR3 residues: CASSSSGTQLIYGYTF. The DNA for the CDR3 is TGTGCCAGCAGCTCCTCCGGGACACAACTGATCTATGGCTACACCTTC.

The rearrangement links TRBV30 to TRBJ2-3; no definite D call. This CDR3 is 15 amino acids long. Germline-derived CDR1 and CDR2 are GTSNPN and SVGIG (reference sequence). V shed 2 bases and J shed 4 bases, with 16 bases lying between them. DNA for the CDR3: TGTGCCTGGAGTCTGGCTTCCTCTCTTGCAGATACGCAGTATTTT. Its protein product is CAWSLASSLADTQYF.

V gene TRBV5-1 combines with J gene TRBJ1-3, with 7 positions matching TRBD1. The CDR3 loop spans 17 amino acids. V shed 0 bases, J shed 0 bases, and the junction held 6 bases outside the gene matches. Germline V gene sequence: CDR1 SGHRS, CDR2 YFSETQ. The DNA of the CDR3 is TGCGCCAGCAGCTTGGAGGGGGCAGGAAACTCTGGAAACACCATATATTTT. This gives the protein CASSLEGAGNSGNTIYF.

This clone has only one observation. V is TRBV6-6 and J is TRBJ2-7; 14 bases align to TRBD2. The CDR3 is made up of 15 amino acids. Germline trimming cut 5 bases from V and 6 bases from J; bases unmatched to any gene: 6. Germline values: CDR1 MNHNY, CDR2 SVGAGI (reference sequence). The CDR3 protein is CASSPGLAGEVEQYF. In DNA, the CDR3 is TGTGCCAGCAGTCCGGGACTAGCGGGAGAGGTCGAGCAGTACTTC.

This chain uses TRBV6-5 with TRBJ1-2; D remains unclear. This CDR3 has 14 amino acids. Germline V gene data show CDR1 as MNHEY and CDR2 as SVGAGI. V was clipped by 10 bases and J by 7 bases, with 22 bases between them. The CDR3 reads CATTRRWSDPGYTF. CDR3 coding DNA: TGTGCCACCACTAGACGGTGGTCAGATCCTGGCTACACCTTC.

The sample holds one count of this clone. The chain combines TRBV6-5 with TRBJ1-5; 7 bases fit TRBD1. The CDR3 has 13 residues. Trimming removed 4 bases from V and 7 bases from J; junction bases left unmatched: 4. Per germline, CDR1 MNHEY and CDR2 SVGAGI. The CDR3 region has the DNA TGTGCCAGCAGTTGGGGACAGAACCAGCCCCAGCATTTT. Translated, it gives CASSWGQNQPQHF.

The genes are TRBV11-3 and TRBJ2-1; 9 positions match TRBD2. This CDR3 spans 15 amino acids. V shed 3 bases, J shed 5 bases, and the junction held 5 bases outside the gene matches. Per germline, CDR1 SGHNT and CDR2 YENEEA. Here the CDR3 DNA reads TGTGCCAGCAGCTTTCGCGGGGGGGGAAACAATGAGCAGTTCTTC. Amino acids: CASSFRGGGNNEQFF.

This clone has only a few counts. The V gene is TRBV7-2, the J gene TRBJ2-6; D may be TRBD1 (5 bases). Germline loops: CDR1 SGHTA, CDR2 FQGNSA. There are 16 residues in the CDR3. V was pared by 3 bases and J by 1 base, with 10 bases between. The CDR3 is CASSFGRGSGANVLTF. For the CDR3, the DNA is TGTGCCAGCAGCTTTGGTAGGGGATCTGGGGCCAACGTCCTGACTTTC.

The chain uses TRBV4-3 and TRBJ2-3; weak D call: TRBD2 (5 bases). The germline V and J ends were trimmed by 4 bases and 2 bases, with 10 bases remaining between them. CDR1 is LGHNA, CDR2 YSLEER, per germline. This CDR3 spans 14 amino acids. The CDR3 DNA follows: TGCGCCAGCAGCCTCGGGATTGCCACAGATACGCAGTATTTT. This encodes CASSLGIATDTQYF.

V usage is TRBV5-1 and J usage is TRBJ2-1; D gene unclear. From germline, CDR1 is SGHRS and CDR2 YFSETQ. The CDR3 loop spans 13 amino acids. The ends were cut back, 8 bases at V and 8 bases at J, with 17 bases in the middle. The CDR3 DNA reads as TGCGCCAGGTGGGCCGGCTTTGTCGATGAGCAGTTCTTC. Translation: CARWAGFVDEQFF.